The table lists the clone carrying this T cell receptor beta chain with a few counts. TCRdb independently ran MiXCR on the 5' RACE reads; one entry per CDR3 protein. The repertoire includes over 75,000 distinct CDR3 sequences, about 16% of them detected once, and around 5.1% sits in the top ten. The record originates from a study of early T cells in non-severe SARS-CoV-2 infection. The CDR3 totals 17 residues. Germline assignment: CDR1 MDHEN and CDR2 SYDVKM. V was clipped by 3 bases and J by 8 bases, with 23 bases between them. The sequence came from an adult who was a healthcare worker with PCR-confirmed SARS-CoV-2 infection or an uninfected control (not recorded which). The chain recombines TRBV28 with TRBJ2-1; TRBD1 or TRBD2 may be the D gene (6 bases each). Material: whole blood. The CDR3 DNA follows: TGTGCCAGCAGTTTGCCTGGGGGGCCCGCATTTAGTGATGAGCAGTTCTTC. This sequence encodes CASSLPGGPAFSDEQFF.